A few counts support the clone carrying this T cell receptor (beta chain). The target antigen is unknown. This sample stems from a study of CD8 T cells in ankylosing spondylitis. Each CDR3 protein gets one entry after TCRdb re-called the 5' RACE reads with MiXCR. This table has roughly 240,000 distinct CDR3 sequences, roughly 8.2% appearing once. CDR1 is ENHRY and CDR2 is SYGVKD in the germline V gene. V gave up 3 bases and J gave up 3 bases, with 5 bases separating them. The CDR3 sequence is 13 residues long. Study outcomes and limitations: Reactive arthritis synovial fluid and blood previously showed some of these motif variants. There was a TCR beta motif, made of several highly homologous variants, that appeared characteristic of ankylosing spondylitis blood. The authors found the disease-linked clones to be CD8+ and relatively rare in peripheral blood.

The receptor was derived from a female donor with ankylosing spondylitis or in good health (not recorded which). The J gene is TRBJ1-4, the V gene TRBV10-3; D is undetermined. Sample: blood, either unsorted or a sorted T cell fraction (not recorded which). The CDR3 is CAISDGSNEKLFF. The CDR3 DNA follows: TGTGCCATCAGTGACGGATCTAATGAAAAACTGTTTTTT.